This T cell receptor (beta chain) is from a study of T cells in Graves' hyperthyroidism and ophthalmopathy. Patients counted as stable if ophthalmopathy did not develop within 18 months. This clonotype was observed at least ten times. Amplification of TCR beta CDR3 regions was performed using RNA transcripts as template. Using the HTBI primer set, a first-round RT-PCR was run on the TCR CDR3. TCRdb analysed the multiplex PCR reads with MiXCR anew, one entry per CDR3 protein. Of approximately 400,000 distinct CDR3 sequences in the sample, 19% were seen once. Germline assignment: CDR1 SGHTA and CDR2 FQGNSA. Trimming took 5 bases from V and 0 from J, leaving 19 bases between them. The CDR3 length is 17 residues.

This sequence originates from a woman aged 18 to 35 with Graves' hyperthyroidism. The J gene is TRBJ2-5, the V gene TRBV7-2, with a tentative D call TRBD2 (6 bases). The specimen was blood. CDR3 sequence (DNA): TGTGCCAGCAGCCCCTTCGGTGGGGGGACGTACCAAGAGACCCAGTACTTC. This codes for CASSPFGGGTYQETQYF. The full variable domain, completed using reference TRBV7-2 and TRBJ2-5, is GAGVSQSPSNKVTEKGKDVELRCDPISGHTALYWYRQSLGQGLEFLIYFQGNSAPDKSGLPSDRFSAERTGGSVSTLTIQRTQQEDSAVYLCASSPFGGGTYQETQYFGPGTRLLVL.